These 13 T cell receptor beta chains share one sample of origin, sequenced in a study of CD8+CD57+ T cells in acquired aplastic anemia. The TCR beta profiling, which covered VDJ combination and CDR3 sequence, was carried out using genomic DNA as the template. In TCRdb, the reads were re-called with MiXCR into one record per CDR3 protein. The table lists 98,000 or so distinct CDR3 sequences, 50% to 65% of them singletons. The specimen was sorted CD4+, CD8+, or CD8+CD57+ T cells (not recorded which) from PBMCs. The receptors originated from a human donor in good health, serving as a control.

This clonotype was seen at least ten times. The chain is built from TRBV7-2 and TRBJ2-3; D unclear. This CDR3 contains 14 residues. Germline V gives CDR1 SGHTA, CDR2 FQGNSA. The V end was cut by 0 bases, the J end by 6 bases, with 10 bases between. The chain's CDR3 is CASSLAVGADTQYF. CDR3 nucleotides: TGTGCCAGCAGCTTAGCGGTCGGTGCCGATACGCAGTATTTT.

This clonotype was picked up many times. V gene TRBV13 combines with J gene TRBJ1-3, with TRBD1 matching 8 bases. In germline, CDR1 is PRHDT, CDR2 FYEKMQ (reference sequence). The CDR3 spans 14 residues. V shed 4 bases, J shed 4 bases, and the junction held 3 bases outside the gene matches. CDR3: CASSSRTGGNTIYF. The CDR3 DNA reads TGTGCCAGCAGCTCCAGGACAGGGGGAAACACCATATATTTT.

This clonotype came up many times. V is TRBV6-1 and J is TRBJ1-4, with D perhaps matching TRBD1 (5 bases). V lost 4 bases and J lost 6, with 9 bases in between. The germline V gene has CDR1 MNHNS and CDR2 SASEGT. The CDR3 consists of 13 residues. CDR3 bases: TGTGCCAGCAGTGTAAGACAGTATGAAAAACTGTTTTTT. It is translated as CASSVRQYEKLFF.

The rearrangement uses TRBV11-1 and TRBJ2-1, with 9 nucleotides matching TRBD2. CDR3 size: 15 residues. With V trimmed by 2 bases and J by 4 bases, 3 bases remained unmatched. Germline assignment: CDR1 SGHAT and CDR2 FQDESV (reference sequence). CDR3 DNA sequence: TGTGCCAGCAGCTTATCGCTAGCGGGGTACAATGAGCAGTTCTTC. It yields the protein CASSLSLAGYNEQFF.

This clonotype was observed at least ten times. The chain joins TRBV20-1 to TRBJ2-1; D remains unclear. Germline assignment: CDR1 DFQATT and CDR2 SNEGSKA (reference sequence). V was cut by 6 bases and J by 2 bases, with 20 bases left in between. This CDR3 contains 16 residues. The CDR3 spells CSAQHSAAPTYNEQFF. CDR3 coding DNA: TGCAGTGCCCAGCATTCGGCAGCCCCTACCTACAATGAGCAGTTCTTC.

This chain uses TRBV12-3 or TRBV12-4 with TRBJ2-1; no reliable D call. Between the trimmed V and J ends, which lost 2 bases and 7 bases, there was a span of 9 bases. The CDR3 extends over 13 amino acids. CDR3 residues: CASSLNRWNEQFF. DNA for the CDR3: TGTGCCAGCAGTTTAAACCGTTGGAATGAGCAGTTCTTC.

This clonotype was counted only a few times. V and J are TRBV5-1 and TRBJ2-7; D is possibly TRBD2 (5 bases). Per the germline V gene, CDR1 is SGHRS and CDR2 is YFSETQ. This CDR3 spans 14 amino acids. V was pared by 3 bases and J by 2 bases, with 12 bases between. CDR3 amino acids: CASSSSEGTYEQYF. The CDR3 DNA is TGCGCCAGCAGCTCAAGCGAGGGAACCTACGAGCAGTACTTC.

V is TRBV29-1 and J is TRBJ2-7, with D maybe TRBD1 (6 bases). Trimming took 6 bases from V and 7 from J, leaving 10 bases between them. CDR1 is SQVTM and CDR2 is ANQGSEA in the germline V gene. The CDR3 runs 10 residues. The CDR3: CSVFQGEQYF. The CDR3 DNA reads as TGCAGCGTCTTTCAGGGGGAGCAGTACTTC.

The rearrangement links TRBV10-3 to TRBJ1-2, with D maybe TRBD1 (6 bases). CDR1 and CDR2 from the germline V gene are ENHRY and SYGVKD. The CDR3 is made up of 17 amino acids. V shed 6 bases and J shed 4 bases, with 24 bases lying between them. CDR3 residues: CAISGRGTGPLGYGYTF. The CDR3 DNA reads as TGTGCCATCAGCGGCAGGGGAACAGGACCTCTCGGCTATGGCTACACCTTC.

This clonotype was seen repeatedly, ten times or more. This sequence joins TRBV12-3 or TRBV12-4 and TRBJ1-5; 8 nucleotides align to TRBD1. The CDR3 length is 15 residues. V trimming: 7 bases; J trimming: 6 bases; junction bases outside the gene matches: 11. The CDR3 sequence is CASTRTGTGSQPQHF. DNA for the CDR3: TGTGCCAGCACCAGGACCGGGACAGGCAGTCAGCCCCAGCATTTT.

The chain joins TRBV19 to TRBJ1-1, with 11 bases identical to TRBD1. CDR1 is LNHDA and CDR2 is SQIVND in the germline V gene (reference sequence). With V trimmed by 7 bases and J by 10 bases, 5 bases remained unmatched. The CDR3 consists of 12 residues. DNA for the CDR3: TGTGCCAGTACCACGGACAGGGGGCGAGCTTTCTTT. This translates into CASTTDRGRAFF.

A word on this clonotype: The CDR3 carries no conserved terminal phenylalanine or tryptophan, so it likely arises from a read error. The V call is TRBV7-3, the J call TRBJ2-7, with D unclear. This CDR3 is 14 amino acids long. The V and J ends lost 4 bases and 0 bases respectively, with 10 bases between them. Germline CDR1 SGHTA, CDR2 FQGTGA. Here the CDR3 reads CASSSHLSSYEQYS. The CDR3, as DNA: TGTGCCAGCAGCTCCCACCTAAGCTCCTACGAGCAGTACTCC.

As for this clonotype: A clone one base away is much larger, so this may be a read error. The chain has TRBV7-2 and TRBJ2-4; TRBD2 might be the D (5 bases). CDR1 SGHTA and CDR2 FQGNSA come from the germline V gene. The CDR3 contains 15 residues. The CDR3 loop is CASTLALIAKNIQYF. The DNA of the CDR3 is TGTGCCAGCACCTTAGCGCTCATAGCCAAAAACATTCAGTACTTC.